The 21 T cell receptor beta chains below all came from one sample that was sequenced in a study of regulatory T cells in long-lasting Graves disease (dated by TCRdb to the early 2020s). The library was generated by multiplex PCR. TCRdb shows the sequencer as Illumina HiSeq 4000. iRepertoire HTBI primers and Arm-PCR amplification of CDR3 regions were used to construct TCR beta libraries. In-frame beta chains were kept once TCRdb had trimmed the public reads at Q25 with fastp and called clones with MiXCR. CDR3 protein duplicates are merged, each entry listing the most common genes and DNA. Within this sample are 400,000 to 650,000 distinct CDR3 sequences, with more than 15% of them counted one time only. More than 20% of the sample lies in the top ten. The time point label, read with the paper, signifies: newly diagnosed GD, antithyroid drugs for less than 3 months. For both TCR sequencing and RNA sequencing, RNA was extracted from PBMCs using TRIzol.

Another study also made use of these data, one on T cells in Graves' hyperthyroidism and ophthalmopathy.

Sequenced material: peripheral blood mononuclear cells (PBMCs), taken at new diagnosis, from a patient treated with antithyroid drugs. Receptor source: a woman aged 35 to 59 with Graves disease. Donor details come from another sample of the same person, matched by shared clones.

This clonotype was observed many times. The genes are TRBV2 and TRBJ1-2, with 12 positions matching TRBD1. The junction had 6 bases not matched to a gene; V was cut back by 6 bases and J by 7 bases. The CDR3 contains 14 residues. The germline V gene has CDR1 SNHLY and CDR2 FYNNEI. CDR3 loop: CASRAPGQGAGYTF. The CDR3 DNA reads as TGTGCCAGCAGAGCACCGGGACAGGGGGCTGGCTACACCTTC.

This clonotype came up many times. V usage is TRBV12-3 or TRBV12-4 and J usage is TRBJ2-5; 7 bases are shared with TRBD2. Germline trimming cut 8 bases from V and 5 bases from J; bases unmatched to any gene: 11. CDR3 length: 14 amino acids. The CDR3 DNA sequence: TGTGCCAGCGTCCCGGGGGGTTCCGGGGAGACCCAGTACTTC. The encoded protein is CASVPGGSGETQYF.

This clonotype was detected many times. This rearrangement joins TRBV6-2 or TRBV6-3 to TRBJ2-5; 10 nucleotides match TRBD2. Germline assignment: CDR1 MNHEY and CDR2 SVGEGT. V shed 6 bases, J shed 5 bases, and the junction held 9 bases outside the gene matches. This CDR3 region has 15 residues. The CDR3 is CASRDELAGTETQYF. The DNA for the CDR3 is TGTGCCAGCAGAGACGAACTAGCGGGGACGGAGACCCAGTACTTC.

The sample holds a few counts of this clonotype. At one end the junction does not follow the germline gene, possibly because of a read error. The chain joins TRBV5-5 to TRBJ2-5; D is tentatively TRBD1 or TRBD2 (5 bases each). The CDR3 totals 15 residues. Germline V gives CDR1 SGHKS, CDR2 YYEKEE (reference sequence). CDR3 protein: CASSPEGAAGETRYF. CDR3 DNA: TGTGCCAGCAGCCCCGAAGGGGCAGCCGGGGAGACCCGGTACTTC.

As regards this clonotype: A much larger clone lies one base from this, so it may be a read error. This likely comes from a read error, as the CDR3 has no conserved phenylalanine or tryptophan at its end. The rearrangement links TRBV3-1 to TRBJ1-6; D remains unclear. This CDR3 comprises 14 residues. V was clipped by 3 bases and J by 5 bases, with 8 bases between them. The V gene's germline CDR1 is LGHDT and CDR2 YNNKEL (reference sequence). The CDR3 region is CASSQVNHNSPLHS. The CDR3 DNA sequence: TGTGCCAGCAGCCAGGTCAATCATAATTCACCCCTCCACTCT.

Comment on this clonotype: A much larger clone differs by one base, so this may be a read error. This rearrangement joins TRBV18 to TRBJ2-3; D uncertain. Looked up from germline, CDR1 is KGHSH and CDR2 is LQKENI. CDR3 length: 12 residues. CDR3 sequence reads: CASSPVGDTRYF. DNA for the CDR3: TGTGCCAGCTCACCTGTGGGTGATACGCGGTATTTT. The full variable domain, its missing parts supplied by reference TRBV18 and TRBJ2-3, is NAGVMQNPRHLVRRRGQEARLRCSPMKGHSHVYWYRQLPEEGLKFMVYLQKENIIDESGMPKERFSAEFPKEGPSILRIQQVVRGDSAAYFCASSPVGDTRYFGPGTRLTVL.

The sample holds a few counts of this clonotype. V gene TRBV5-5 combines with J gene TRBJ2-5; 13 bases agree with TRBD2. The V segment lost 0 bases and the J segment 0 bases; nucleotides outside the gene matches: 8. Germline V gives CDR1 SGHKS, CDR2 YYEKEE (reference sequence). The CDR3 contains 19 residues. CDR3 nucleotides: TGTGCCAGCAGCTTGGCAGGACTAGCGGGGGCCCCGTACCAAGAGACCCAGTACTTC. Amino acid sequence: CASSLAGLAGAPYQETQYF.

The rearrangement links TRBV12-3 or TRBV12-4 to TRBJ2-6; TRBD2 matches 13 bases. The J segment lost 3 bases and the V segment lost 6 bases, leaving 8 bases of the junction unmatched. The CDR3 is 18 amino acids. The DNA for the CDR3 is TGTGCCAGCAGACCCGGGGGACTAGCGGGGAATGGGGCCAACGTCCTGACTTTC. Protein sequence: CASRPGGLAGNGANVLTF.

This clonotype was seen a few times. DNA of the CDR3: TGTGCCAGCAGTTTCTCCGGGACAGGGGGAAGGGACTATGGCTACACCTTC. This codes for CASSFSGTGGRDYGYTF. The J gene is TRBJ1-2, the V gene TRBV11-3; 11 nucleotides agree with TRBD1. The CDR3 is 17 amino acids. Germline CDR1 reads SGHNT; CDR2 reads YENEEA. The J segment lost 3 bases and the V segment lost 6 bases, leaving 12 bases of the junction unmatched.

This chain uses TRBV12-3 or TRBV12-4 with TRBJ2-5; a weak D match, TRBD1 (5 bases). V dropped 7 bases and J dropped 1 base, with 10 bases sitting between them. The CDR3 contains 13 residues. CDR3 DNA: TGTGCCAGCATGGTGACAGTCCAAGAGACCCAGTACTTC. This codes for CASMVTVQETQYF.

A few counts support this clonotype. The chain recombines TRBV6-2 or TRBV6-3 with TRBJ2-3; a possible D gene is TRBD2 (6 bases). Trimming cost V 5 bases and J 9 bases, with 15 bases left between them. The CDR3 totals 13 residues. Germline V gene data show CDR1 as MNHEY and CDR2 as SVGEGT. CDR3 DNA sequence: TGTGCCAGCAGTGCTGTGGGACTTGAGACGCAGTATTTT. Its protein is CASSAVGLETQYF.

This clonotype was counted many times. The rearrangement links TRBV19 to TRBJ1-2; D gene unclear. CDR1 LNHDA and CDR2 SQIVND come from the germline V gene (reference sequence). With 3 bases removed from V and 7 bases from J, the gap between germline ends came to 12 bases. The CDR3 runs 13 residues. Here the CDR3 DNA reads TGTGCCAGTAGTATCGGAGGGATCGGTGGCTACACCTTC. Protein product: CASSIGGIGGYTF.

The table lists this clonotype with many counts. This chain joins TRBV6-1 and TRBJ1-2; D not certain. The V gene's germline CDR1 is MNHNS and CDR2 SASEGT. V was clipped by 1 base and J by 2 bases, with 5 bases between them. The CDR3 contains 13 residues. The CDR3 DNA follows: TGTGCCAGCAGTGAAGGGCGGAACTATGGCTACACCTTC. Its protein is CASSEGRNYGYTF.

This clonotype came up a few times. V gene TRBV12-3 or TRBV12-4 combines with J gene TRBJ1-5, with 7 bases lining up with TRBD1. With V trimmed by 6 bases and J by 7 bases, 6 bases remained unmatched. The CDR3 spans 13 residues. CDR3 amino acids: CASRFDRDQPQHF. CDR3 sequence (DNA): TGTGCCAGCAGGTTTGACAGGGACCAGCCCCAGCATTTT.

The CDR3 DNA follows: TGTGCCAGCAGCTTATCAGGATATTCACCCCTCCACTTT. Translated, it gives CASSLSGYSPLHF. The genes are TRBV7-3 and TRBJ1-6; D not certain. CDR3 size: 13 residues. The V end lost 2 bases, the J end lost 8 bases, and 7 bases lay between the germline ends. Germline assignment: CDR1 SGHTA and CDR2 FQGTGA.

For this clonotype: This may arise from a read error, as a much more abundant clone is one base away. The rearrangement links TRBV7-3 to TRBJ2-3; tentatively, D is TRBD1 (8 bases). The J call may be incorrect, as the DNA end agrees better with TRBJ2-7. The CDR3 covers 14 residues. Germline V gene lookup returns CDR1 SGHTA and CDR2 FQGTGA. The CDR3 reads CASSFTGGGNEQYF. CDR3 sequence (DNA): TGTGCCAGCAGCTTTACAGGGGGGGGAAATGAGCAGTACTTC.

This clonotype came up many times. The chain links TRBV18 to TRBJ2-3; D assignment may be TRBD1 or TRBD2 (5 bases each). The germline CDR1 and CDR2 sequences are KGHSH and LQKENI. The CDR3 is 14 amino acids. The germline V and J ends were trimmed by 1 base and 4 bases, with 9 bases remaining between them. The CDR3 DNA sequence: TGTGCCAGCTCACCACGACGGGGCGCAGATACGCAGTATTTT. Translating gives CASSPRRGADTQYF.

A word on this clonotype: With a much larger clone just one base away, this may be a read error. The chain links TRBV7-3 to TRBJ2-7; possibly TRBD2 for D (6 bases). The CDR3 is 13 amino acids. The ends were cut back, 2 bases at V and 5 bases at J, with 10 bases in the middle. Germline loops: CDR1 SGHTA, CDR2 FQGTGA. This chain's CDR3 is CASSLAEGHEQYF. The CDR3 DNA sequence: TGTGCCAGCAGCTTAGCGGAGGGGCACGAGCAGTACTTC.

This clonotype appeared once. A read error may account for a junction end that differs from germline. This chain connects TRBV10-3 to TRBJ1-5, with TRBD1 matching over 9 bases. The CDR3 runs 19 residues. CDR1 is ENHRY, CDR2 SYGVKD, per germline. The CDR3 sequence: CAISESGDREIYSNQPPHF. The DNA for the CDR3 is TGTGCCATCAGTGAGTCGGGGGACAGGGAGATTTATAGCAATCAGCCCCCGCATTTT.

In this sample, this clonotype turned up many times. The chain is built from TRBV6-5 and TRBJ2-7, with D tentatively TRBD1 or TRBD2 (6 bases each). Trimming left V 0 bases short and J 2 bases short, with 14 bases between. Looked up from germline, CDR1 is MNHEY and CDR2 is SVGAGI. This CDR3 region has 16 residues. The CDR3 here is CASSYSGGTSPYEQYF. CDR3 nucleotides: TGTGCCAGCAGTTACTCCGGGGGCACCTCCCCCTACGAGCAGTACTTC.

This clonotype has a count of ten or more. The chain links TRBV12-3 or TRBV12-4 to TRBJ2-7, with 7 bases identical to TRBD2. J gave up 2 bases and V 4 bases, and 8 bases lay outside the gene matches. This CDR3 is 15 amino acids long. In nucleotides, the CDR3 is TGTGCCAGCAGTTCCACACCGGGGGGAACCTACGAGCAGTACTTC. It translates to CASSSTPGGTYEQYF.